Listed here are 8 T cell receptor beta chains from one sample, sequenced in a study of CD8 T cells in ankylosing spondylitis. Study-level points and caveats: Fewer than ten highly homologous variants made up a TCR beta motif that seemed to typify ankylosing spondylitis blood.

TCRdb analysed the 5' RACE reads with MiXCR anew, one entry per CDR3 protein. The repertoire includes roughly 670,000 distinct CDR3 sequences, 15% to 20% of them detected once, and under 20% sits in the top ten. For these receptors, no antigen is known. The sequenced material came from blood, either unsorted or a sorted T cell fraction (not recorded which). The receptors derive from a male donor with ankylosing spondylitis.

A few counts support this clonotype. The J gene is TRBJ2-1, the V gene TRBV12-3 or TRBV12-4, with D perhaps TRBD2 (6 bases). Trimming took 1 base from V and 7 from J, leaving 17 bases between them. The CDR3 consists of 16 residues. The DNA for the CDR3 is TGTGCCAGCAGTTTAGTCGGGGAGGTAGGTGGGAATGAGCAGTTCTTC. It codes for CASSLVGEVGGNEQFF.

The rearrangement uses TRBV5-6 and TRBJ2-7; D possibly corresponds to TRBD2 (6 bases). The CDR3 sequence is 12 residues long. Per the germline V gene, CDR1 is SGHDT and CDR2 is YYEEEE. The V end was cut by 7 bases, the J end by 3 bases, with 11 bases between. The CDR3 loop is CASSAGRYEQYF. The CDR3 region has the DNA TGTGCCAGCTCAGCGGGCCGCTACGAGCAGTACTTC. The whole variable domain, filled in from reference TRBV5-6 and TRBJ2-7, reads DAGVTQSPTHLIKTRGQQVTLRCSPKSGHDTVSWYQQALGQGPQFIFQYYEEEERQRGNFPDRFSGHQFPNYSSELNVNALLLGDSALYLCASSAGRYEQYFGPGTRLTVT.

This clonotype was counted between two and nine times. The chain employs TRBV10-3 and TRBJ1-1; D remains ambiguous. This CDR3 spans 12 amino acids. Germline values: CDR1 ENHRY, CDR2 SYGVKD. Deletions cut 4 bases from V and 1 base from J, with 4 bases between. The CDR3 reads CAISVGNTEAFF. CDR3 nucleotide sequence: TGTGCCATCAGTGTAGGGAACACTGAAGCTTTCTTT.

CDR3 coding DNA: TGCAGCGTTGAACTAGCGGATTACAATGAGCAGTTCTTC. It yields the protein CSVELADYNEQFF. The genes are TRBV29-1 and TRBJ2-1, with 7 bases lining up with TRBD2. V lost 2 bases to trimming and J lost 4 bases; unmatched junction nucleotides: 2. From germline, CDR1 is SQVTM and CDR2 ANQGSEA. The CDR3 totals 13 residues.

CDR3 sequence reads: CATAAATREKLFF. The CDR3, as DNA: TGTGCCACCGCGGCAGCGACAAGAGAAAAACTGTTTTTT. V is TRBV7-9 and J is TRBJ1-4; no clear D gene. Trimming removed 10 bases at V and 8 bases at J, with 17 bases between. This CDR3 is 13 amino acids long. Per germline, CDR1 SEHNR and CDR2 FQNEAQ (reference sequence).

This clonotype was counted a few times. The rearrangement joins TRBV15 to TRBJ2-7; the D gene is possibly TRBD2 (5 bases). Germline V CDR1 and CDR2: LNHNV, YYDKDF (reference sequence). There are 13 residues in the CDR3. The V gene lost 2 bases and the J gene lost 3 bases, with 8 bases spanning the gap. CDR3 protein: CATSRTTSYEQYF. The CDR3 region has the DNA TGTGCCACCAGCAGAACCACTAGCTACGAGCAGTACTTC. The full variable domain, with the rest looked up from reference TRBV15 and TRBJ2-7, is DAMVIQNPRYQVTQFGKPVTLSCSQTLNHNVMYWYQQKSSQAPKLLFHYYDKDFNNEADTPDNFQSRRPNTSFCFLDIRSPGLGDTAMYLCATSRTTSYEQYFGPGTRLTVT.

This clonotype was seen a few times. The chain recombines TRBV2 with TRBJ2-2, with TRBD2 identical over 11 bases. Germline lookup yields CDR1 SNHLY and CDR2 FYNNEI. The length of the CDR3 is 15 residues. After removal of 9 bases from V and 3 bases from J, the junction contained 6 bases not matched to a gene. The DNA of the CDR3 is TGTGCCAGTACACCGGGACTAGCGGACACCGGGGAGCTGTTTTTT. Translation gives CASTPGLADTGELFF.

This chain joins TRBV5-1 and TRBJ2-5, with TRBD2 as a possible D gene (5 bases). The V and J ends lost 0 bases and 5 bases respectively, with 11 bases between them. This CDR3 is 14 amino acids long. Germline CDR1 reads SGHRS; CDR2 reads YFSETQ. The CDR3 loop is CASSLGTFSETQYF. DNA for the CDR3: TGCGCCAGCAGCTTGGGGACTTTTTCGGAGACCCAGTACTTC.